These 3 T cell receptor beta chains originate from one sample sequenced in a study of blood T cell repertoires in COVID-19. TCRdb's table, derived via immunoSEQ multiplex PCR, lists solely in-frame clones and lacks some. The sample has under 70,000 clones, roughly 84% seen once. The source material was peripheral blood. These receptors were taken from a woman younger than 35 with acute or convalescent COVID-19.

This clone has only one observation. The V and J genes are TRBV15 and TRBJ2-5, with D possibly matching TRBD1 (5 bases). This CDR3 is 16 amino acids long. V gave up 5 bases and J gave up 5 bases, with 21 bases separating them. The germline gives CDR1 LNHNV, CDR2 YYDKDF (reference sequence). The CDR3 DNA sequence: TGTGCCACCAGCCATATAGGACATCTCCGGCGGGAGACCCAGTACTTC. This sequence encodes CATSHIGHLRRETQYF.

The chain combines TRBV7-2 with TRBJ1-6; D perhaps matches TRBD1 (6 bases). V gave up 5 bases and J gave up 6 bases, with 14 bases separating them. Germline CDR1 reads SGHTA; CDR2 reads FQGNSA. This CDR3 region has 15 residues. CDR3 DNA sequence: TGTGCCAGCAGCACAGGACAGTCTCGTAATTCACCCCTCCACTTT. As protein: CASSTGQSRNSPLHF.

The V call is TRBV7-2, the J call TRBJ1-3; perhaps TRBD1 as D (5 bases). This CDR3 is built from 14 residues. V lost 2 bases to trimming and J lost 2 bases, with 7 bases between them. CDR1 SGHTA and CDR2 FQGNSA come from the germline V gene. CDR3 loop: CASSLTQAGNTIYF. The CDR3 DNA follows: TGTGCCAGCAGCTTAACACAGGCTGGAAACACCATATATTTT.